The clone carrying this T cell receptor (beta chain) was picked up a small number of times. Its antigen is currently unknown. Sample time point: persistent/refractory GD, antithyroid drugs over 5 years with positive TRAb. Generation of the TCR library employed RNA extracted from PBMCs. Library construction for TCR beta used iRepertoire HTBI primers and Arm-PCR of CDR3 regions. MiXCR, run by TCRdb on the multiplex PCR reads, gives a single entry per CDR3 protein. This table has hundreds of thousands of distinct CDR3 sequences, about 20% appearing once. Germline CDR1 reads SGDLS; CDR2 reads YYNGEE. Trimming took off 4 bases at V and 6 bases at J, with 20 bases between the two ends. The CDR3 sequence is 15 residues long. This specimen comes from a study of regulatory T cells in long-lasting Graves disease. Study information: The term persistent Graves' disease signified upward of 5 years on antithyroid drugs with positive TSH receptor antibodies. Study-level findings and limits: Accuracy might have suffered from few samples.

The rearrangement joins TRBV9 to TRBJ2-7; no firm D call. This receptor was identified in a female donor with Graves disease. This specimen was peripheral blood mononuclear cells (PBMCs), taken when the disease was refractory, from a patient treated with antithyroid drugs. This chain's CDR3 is CASSPIAGSDVEQYF. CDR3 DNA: TGTGCCAGCAGCCCCATAGCCGGGTCGGACGTCGAGCAGTACTTC.